The rows below give T cell receptor beta chains drawn from one sample of a study of blood T cells in healthy people across ages. MiXCR, run by TCRdb on the 5' RACE reads, gives a single entry per CDR3 protein. The repertoire consists of about 730,000 distinct CDR3 sequences, with about 40% occurring once and the leading ten covering more than 20%. Sequenced input: blood. These receptors all stem from a woman aged 55-69 years in good health. The CDR3 runs from the conserved cysteine through the conserved F or W. The D gene is left open where the match is weak. Rows may omit the clone size; those that give it use once, few, many or a size class.

v_gene,d_gene,j_gene,abundance,CDR3nt,CDR3aa
TRBV20-1,.,TRBJ2-7,.,TGCAGTGCTAGGGGGTCCGCAGGGATGGGCCACGAGCAGTACTTC,CSARGSAGMGHEQYF
TRBV2,.,TRBJ2-5,many,TGTGCCAGCAGTGATTTTCCCGTAGGGGAGACCCAGTACTTC,CASSDFPVGETQYF
TRBV12-3/TRBV12-4,.,TRBJ1-1,.,TGTGCCAGCAGTTTCGCCCAGACTGAAGCTTTCTTT,CASSFAQTEAFF
TRBV4-2,TRBD2,TRBJ2-5,few,TGTGCCAGCAGCCAAGATAAAAGCGGGGGCCAAGAGACCCAGTACTTC,CASSQDKSGGQETQYF
TRBV6-2/TRBV6-3,.,TRBJ2-6,many,TGTGCCAGCCGATTCCGACAGGTCCTGACTTTC,CASRFRQVLTF
TRBV4-2,TRBD2,TRBJ2-7,few,TGTGCCAGCAGCCAAGGGCGGGGGAGCACCTACGAGCAGTACTTC,CASSQGRGSTYEQYF
TRBV29-1,TRBD2,TRBJ2-7,once,TGCAGCGTGGCTCCGGGACTAGAGTACGAGCAGTACTTC,CSVAPGLEYEQYF
TRBV15,.,TRBJ2-1,few,TGTGCCACCAGCAGTATATTGGAGAACAATGAGCAGTTCTTC,CATSSILENNEQFF
TRBV4-2,.,TRBJ2-3,few,TGTGCCAGCAGCCAAGATCTAGGTGCGGATACGCAGTATTTT,CASSQDLGADTQYF
TRBV7-8,.,TRBJ2-7,.,TGTACCAGCAGCCCCCCCCCGTCCAATCCCTCCTACGAGCAGTACTTC,CTSSPPPSNPSYEQYF